A single sample is the source of the 4 T cell receptor beta chains below, sequenced in a study of yellow fever vaccine responses in identical twins. MiXCR, run by TCRdb on the RT-PCR reads, gives a single entry per CDR3 protein. This table holds 4,500 to 5,500 distinct CDR3 sequences, roughly 85% found once. Here the sequenced sample was T cells from blood (PBMCs), unsorted or a sorted subset (not recorded which), taken before or after yellow fever vaccination (not recorded which). Source of these receptors: a woman aged 18-29 years who received the yellow fever vaccine.

The chain recombines TRBV29-1 with TRBJ2-7, with unresolved D. The CDR3 spans 13 residues. V gave up 0 bases and J gave up 4 bases, with 10 bases separating them. Germline lookup yields CDR1 SQVTM and CDR2 ANQGSEA. The CDR3 region has the DNA TGCAGCGTTGAAGATCCGGCTGGGTACGAGCAGTACTTC. Protein sequence: CSVEDPAGYEQYF.

The chain uses TRBV25-1 and TRBJ1-2; D gene uncertain. Germline V gene sequence: CDR1 MGHDK, CDR2 SYGVNS. The CDR3 spans 14 residues. The ends were cut back, 5 bases at V and 2 bases at J, with 12 bases in the middle. This CDR3 reads CASSPTGVNYGYTF. The CDR3 DNA sequence: TGTGCCAGCAGTCCGACGGGAGTCAACTATGGCTACACCTTC.

The chain combines TRBV18 with TRBJ1-5; unclear D gene. The CDR3 totals 13 residues. The germline V and J ends were trimmed by 4 bases and 5 bases, with 9 bases remaining between them. Per the germline V gene, CDR1 is KGHSH and CDR2 is LQKENI. The CDR3 coding sequence is TGTGCCAGCTCACTGGCAGGTGATCAGCCCCAGCATTTT. As protein: CASSLAGDQPQHF.

The chain is built from TRBV2 and TRBJ2-3; D may be TRBD1 or TRBD2 (5 bases each). Germline CDR1 is SNHLY and CDR2 is FYNNEI. Between the trimmed V and J ends, which lost 7 bases and 6 bases, there was a span of 11 bases. The CDR3 runs to 12 residues. CDR3 bases: TGTGCCAGCATTGGGGGTGCGGATACGCAGTATTTT. This gives the protein CASIGGADTQYF.